The 21 T cell receptor beta chains reported below all come from one sample, sequenced in a study of T cells expressing NK-cell markers. TCRdb reprocessed the 5' RACE reads and keeps a single row for each CDR3 protein, giving no DNA. The record lists 350,000 to 500,000 distinct CDR3 sequences, of which the ten most abundant hold 7.3%. Source material: blood T cells: a sorted CD56 or NKG2C T cell subset, CD4+ or CD8+ T cells, or bulk PBMC T cells (not recorded which). These receptors were taken from a woman between 18 and 69 years old in good health.

The rearrangement links TRBV5-1 to TRBJ1-2; without DNA, the TCRdb call of TRBD1 cannot be checked. The CDR3 is made up of 15 amino acids. Germline V lookup: CDR1 SGHRS, CDR2 YFSETQ. CDR3 amino acids: CASSAMAGQDYGYTF.

The chain couples TRBV7-2 to TRBJ2-3; the TCRdb call, TRBD2, lacks DNA for checking. Germline V lookup: CDR1 SGHTA, CDR2 FQGNSA. The CDR3 covers 16 residues. This chain's CDR3 is CASSSQGSGGPDTQYF.

The chain carries TRBV24-1 and TRBJ2-2; TCRdb gives TRBD2 as the D gene, but with no DNA this cannot be confirmed. Germline V lookup: CDR1 KGHDR, CDR2 SFDVKD. This CDR3 is 14 amino acids long. This chain's CDR3 is CATSEARNTGELFF.

The chain is built from TRBV5-8 and TRBJ2-3. The CDR3 has 13 amino acids. CDR1 is SGHTS, CDR2 YDEGEE, per germline. CDR3 amino acids: CASSLADGDTQYF.

The chain recombines TRBV19 with TRBJ2-5. This CDR3 spans 15 amino acids. The germline CDR1 and CDR2 sequences are LNHDA and SQIVND (reference sequence). The CDR3 spells CASSIRYYYSETQYF.

The rearrangement joins TRBV20-1 to TRBJ2-7. The germline gives CDR1 DFQATT, CDR2 SNEGSKA (reference sequence). There are 13 residues in the CDR3. The CDR3 sequence is CSAAKGGLYEQYF.

J is TRBJ2-1 and V is TRBV5-1; TCRdb's assignment of TRBD2 cannot be checked, as there is no DNA. The germline V gene has CDR1 SGHRS and CDR2 YFSETQ. There are 15 residues in the CDR3. This CDR3 reads CASTLAGVNSNEQFF.

The genes are TRBV9 and TRBJ1-6; there is no DNA to check the TCRdb D call of TRBD1. The CDR3 sequence is 13 residues long. Germline lookup yields CDR1 SGDLS and CDR2 YYNGEE. The CDR3 sequence is CASCPGTNSPLHF.

The CDR3 spells CASSQEEASGRVMTDTQYF. This chain links TRBV4-3 with TRBJ2-3; the TCRdb D gene call, TRBD2, has no DNA to confirm it. Per the germline V gene, CDR1 is LGHNA and CDR2 is YSLEER. There are 19 residues in the CDR3.

V is TRBV7-9 and J is TRBJ1-1; TCRdb designates TRBD1, a call that cannot be tested without DNA. The germline V gene has CDR1 SEHNR and CDR2 FQNEAQ (reference sequence). This CDR3 contains 17 residues. CDR3 loop: CASSNRTHNLLNTEAFF.

The chain recombines TRBV4-3 with TRBJ2-7; lacking DNA, the TRBD1 call made by TCRdb goes unchecked. Germline V gene sequence: CDR1 LGHNA, CDR2 YSLEER. The CDR3 is 13 amino acids. This CDR3 reads CASSQDWGGEQYF.

The chain couples TRBV3-1 to TRBJ1-2; TCRdb calls TRBD1, which cannot be checked without DNA. Germline V gene data show CDR1 as LGHDT and CDR2 as YNNKEL (reference sequence). The CDR3 consists of 12 residues. The CDR3 loop is CASSHSGQLYTF. Looking up the rest from reference TRBV3-1 and TRBJ1-2 gives the full variable domain: DTAVSQTPKYLVTQMGNDKSIKCEQNLGHDTMYWYKQDSKKFLKIMFSYNNKELIINETVPNRFSPKSPDKAHLNLHINSLELGDSAVYFCASSHSGQLYTFGSGTRLTVV.

The chain uses TRBV7-2 and TRBJ2-7; TCRdb calls TRBD2, which cannot be checked without DNA. CDR3 length equals 15 residues. CDR1 is SGHTA, CDR2 FQGNSA, per germline. The CDR3: CASSPEARAKGEQYF.

CDR3 residues: CSAPPGTSGGETQYF. The chain uses TRBV20-1 and TRBJ2-5; TCRdb's assignment of TRBD2 cannot be checked, as there is no DNA. The CDR3 has 15 amino acids. Germline V lookup: CDR1 DFQATT, CDR2 SNEGSKA (reference sequence).

CDR3 region: CASSPFTSSGGAFF. This chain links TRBV2 with TRBJ1-1. From germline, CDR1 is SNHLY and CDR2 FYNNEI. The CDR3 runs to 14 residues.

The chain combines TRBV12-3 or TRBV12-4 with TRBJ1-1. The CDR3 spans 11 residues. CDR3 in amino acids: CASSLVGGAFF.

The V call is TRBV24-1, the J call TRBJ2-3. CDR1 is KGHDR, CDR2 SFDVKD, per germline. This CDR3 comprises 14 residues. The CDR3 here is CATSDLSGPDTQYF.

J is TRBJ1-2 and V is TRBV29-1; as DNA is missing, the TRBD1 call by TCRdb cannot be tested. This CDR3 has 14 residues. In germline, CDR1 is SQVTM, CDR2 ANQGSEA. The CDR3 loop is CSVAQGTGSSSYTF.

V usage is TRBV19 and J usage is TRBJ2-3; TCRdb's D call, TRBD1, is unchecked because there is no DNA. The CDR3 contains 14 residues. Germline V CDR1 and CDR2: LNHDA, SQIVND (reference sequence). CDR3 protein: CASSARQGLDTQYF.

J is TRBJ2-3 and V is TRBV5-1; the D gene TCRdb calls, TRBD2, cannot be checked with no DNA. Germline V gene sequence: CDR1 SGHRS, CDR2 YFSETQ. This CDR3 region has 13 residues. CDR3 sequence reads: CASSIGTADTQYF.

V gene TRBV3-1 combines with J gene TRBJ2-2; without DNA, the TCRdb call of TRBD1 cannot be checked. The CDR3 consists of 16 residues. The V gene's germline CDR1 is LGHDT and CDR2 YNNKEL (reference sequence). CDR3 in amino acids: CASHLAGTSNTGELFF.